This T cell receptor beta chain was found in a study of blood T cell repertoires in COVID-19. Study context: Researchers got acute and convalescent COVID-19 samples from the United States, Italy and Spain. In each case, the material was cDNA or gDNA derived from T cells, B-cell-depleted T cells, or PBMCs.

Per the germline V gene, CDR1 is LGHDT and CDR2 is YNNKEL (reference sequence). This CDR3 region has 15 residues. V gave up 6 bases and J gave up 0 bases; unmatched junction bases: 1. Original data processing: Reference gene primer amplification yielded estimated nucleated cell counts. TCRdb's table, derived via immunoSEQ multiplex PCR, lists solely in-frame clones and lacks some. The V and J calls and clone size come from that table; D and trimming were worked out from the DNA. Here the sample spans about 230,000 clones, more than 70% being singletons. Source material: peripheral blood. V is TRBV3-1 (or the pseudogene TRBV3-2) and J is TRBJ2-7; TRBD2 matches 14 bases. The TCR sequence derives from an older woman with acute or convalescent COVID-19. Here the CDR3 DNA reads TGTGCCAGCAGTGGACTAGCGGGAGGCTCCTACGAGCAGTACTTC. Translated: CASSGLAGGSYEQYF.